This TCR beta chain emerged from a study of blood T cell repertoires in COVID-19. The V gene lost 2 bases and the J gene lost 6 bases, with 10 bases spanning the gap. Germline-derived CDR1 and CDR2 are LNHDA and SQIVND (reference sequence). The CDR3 length is 13 residues. In the original processing: Estimates of nucleated cell counts were drawn from the amplification of reference gene primers. The method was immunoSEQ multiplex PCR; TCRdb's version includes in-frame clones alone and lacks a portion of them. The V and J calls and clone size are taken from that table; D and trimming were inferred from the DNA. The profile shows more than 200,000 clones, about nine tenths of them singletons. Cohort placement rested on clinical history that participants reported themselves.

The chain carries TRBV19 and TRBJ1-1, with D perhaps matching TRBD1 (6 bases). The sequenced material came from PBMCs or T cells enriched from blood (not recorded which). The clonotype comes from a man aged 40-49 years who had recovered from COVID-19. CDR3 in amino acids: CASSISGVSEAFF. In DNA, the CDR3 is TGTGCCAGTAGTATATCAGGGGTCTCTGAAGCTTTCTTT.